This T cell receptor beta chain was identified in a study of high-grade serous ovarian cancer treatment subgroups. Tumor tissue was taken before any definitive surgery or chemotherapy was given. From germline, CDR1 is SQVTM and CDR2 ANQGSEA. CDR3 size: 12 residues. V gave up 7 bases and J gave up 5 bases; unmatched junction bases: 5. The method was immunoSEQ multiplex PCR; TCRdb's version includes in-frame clones alone and lacks a portion of them. This table holds under 2,500 clones, roughly 64% found once. The clonotype originates from a human donor with high-grade serous ovarian cancer. The sample comprised tumor tissue. The V call is TRBV29-1, the J call TRBJ2-7, with TRBD1 identical over 10 bases. CDR3 protein: CSARTGGNEQYF. The CDR3 coding sequence is TGCAGCGCCAGGACAGGGGGGAACGAGCAGTACTTC.